This T cell receptor (beta chain) came from a study of T cells in Graves' hyperthyroidism and ophthalmopathy. Study results and caveats: Stable hyperthyroidism was separated from ophthalmopathy by a model based on 13 V-J features.

Regarding this clonotype: Antigen: not known.

Each diagnosis was grounded in clinical symptoms, serum thyroxine and TRAb, thyroid ultrasound, and orbital computed tomography. The CDR3 spans 15 residues. The V gene's germline CDR1 is MNHEY and CDR2 SMNVEV (reference sequence). With 6 bases clipped from V and 10 bases from J, the junction kept 11 bases outside the gene matches. Researchers amplified the TCR beta CDR3 regions from RNA transcripts. RT-PCR in the first round (using the HTBI primer set) targeted the TCR CDR3. MiXCR, applied by TCRdb to the multiplex PCR reads, yields one record per CDR3 protein. This sample has about 640,000 distinct CDR3 sequences; around 20% occur once, and the top ten carry about 35%.

The sequence came from a man younger than 40 with Graves' ophthalmopathy. The chain has TRBV27 and TRBJ1-6, with 8 bases lining up with TRBD1. The material sequenced was blood. CDR3 nucleotide sequence: TGTGCCAGCAGCAGGGGAGGACAGGGCTTGTCACCCCTCCACTTT. This sequence encodes CASSRGGQGLSPLHF.